Listed below are T cell receptor beta chains from one sample, sequenced in a study of blood T cell repertoires in COVID-19. TCRdb's copy holds only in-frame clones and misses some; the assay was immunoSEQ multiplex PCR. The data hold 200,000 to 250,000 clones, with approximately 90% observed a single time. The sample taken for sequencing was PBMCs or T cells enriched from blood (not recorded which). The receptors shown here come from a man aged 25-45 years who had recovered from COVID-19. Both conserved end residues are part of each CDR3. Fields, in order: D gene, J gene, V gene, clone size, CDR3 protein, CDR3 DNA. The D gene is left open where the match is weak. Size tells how often a clone was seen (once, few, many) or the class of an expanded clone, and some rows leave it out.

D: -
J: TRBJ1-3
V: TRBV5-1
size: -
CDR3: CASSLVGYSGNTIYF
DNA: TGCGCCAGCAGCTTGGTGGGCTACTCTGGAAACACCATATATTTT

D: -
J: TRBJ2-1
V: TRBV6-5
size: -
CDR3: CATSIRAGYNEQFF
DNA: TGTGCCACCTCGATTCGGGCGGGCTACAATGAGCAGTTCTTC

D: TRBD1
J: TRBJ1-5
V: TRBV27
size: -
CDR3: CASSLRQGYQPQHF
DNA: TGTGCCAGCAGTTTAAGACAGGGCTATCAGCCCCAGCATTTT

D: TRBD1
J: TRBJ1-2
V: TRBV2
size: -
CDR3: CASSKGAADYGYTF
DNA: TGTGCCAGCAGTAAGGGGGCAGCGGACTATGGCTACACCTTC

D: -
J: TRBJ1-1
V: TRBV4-1
size: -
CDR3: CASSHRAGDTEAFF
DNA: TGCGCCAGCAGCCACCGGGCAGGGGACACTGAAGCTTTCTTT

D: -
J: TRBJ1-1
V: TRBV7-3
size: -
CDR3: CASSADRYTEAFF
DNA: TGTGCCAGCAGCGCCGACAGGTATACTGAAGCTTTCTTT

D: TRBD1
J: TRBJ2-7
V: TRBV7-2
size: -
CDR3: CASSLVGTGGLEQYF
DNA: TGTGCCAGCAGCTTAGTTGGGACAGGGGGCCTCGAGCAGTACTTC

D: -
J: TRBJ1-3
V: TRBV5-1
size: -
CDR3: CASSAPGSASGNTIYF
DNA: TGCGCCAGCAGCGCCCCGGGTAGCGCCTCTGGAAACACCATATATTTT

D: -
J: TRBJ2-1
V: TRBV6-4
size: -
CDR3: CASSGQRTSYNEQFF
DNA: TGTGCCAGCAGTGGTCAGCGAACTAGCTACAATGAGCAGTTCTTC

D: TRBD2
J: TRBJ2-7
V: TRBV7-8
size: -
CDR3: CASSLAREDYEQYF
DNA: TGTGCCAGCAGCTTAGCCCGGGAGGACTACGAGCAGTACTTC

D: -
J: TRBJ1-5
V: TRBV28
size: -
CDR3: CASSDRGFRDIHQPQHF
DNA: TGTGCCAGCAGTGATCGGGGATTTAGGGATATCCATCAGCCCCAGCATTTT

D: -
J: TRBJ1-1
V: TRBV6-6
size: -
CDR3: CASRQTPGFMNTEAFF
DNA: TGTGCCAGCAGACAGACCCCAGGGTTCATGAACACTGAAGCTTTCTTT

D: -
J: TRBJ1-2
V: TRBV7-9
size: once
CDR3: CASSLAQFYTF
DNA: TGTGCCAGCAGCTTAGCGCAGTTCTACACCTTC

D: TRBD2
J: TRBJ2-7
V: TRBV7-6
size: -
CDR3: CASSLFSGSPYEQYF
DNA: TGTGCCAGCAGCTTATTTAGCGGGAGTCCCTACGAGCAGTACTTC

D: -
J: TRBJ1-1
V: TRBV9
size: -
CDR3: CASSVDSKVNTEAFF
DNA: TGTGCCAGCAGCGTAGACAGTAAAGTAAACACTGAAGCTTTCTTT

D: -
J: TRBJ2-1
V: TRBV9
size: -
CDR3: CASSVGFQSGPNNEQFF
DNA: TGTGCCAGCAGCGTAGGGTTTCAAAGCGGACCGAACAATGAGCAGTTCTTC

D: TRBD1
J: TRBJ1-4
V: TRBV4-1
size: -
CDR3: CASSQDGTARPISEKLFF
DNA: TGCGCCAGCAGCCAAGATGGGACAGCTCGCCCTATCTCAGAAAAACTGTTTTTT

D: -
J: TRBJ1-4
V: TRBV29-1
size: -
CDR3: CSVVTRTSNEKLFF
DNA: TGCAGCGTGGTCACAAGGACTTCTAATGAAAAACTGTTTTTT

D: -
J: TRBJ2-2
V: TRBV9
size: -
CDR3: CASSVVWPGELFF
DNA: TGTGCCAGCAGCGTAGTGTGGCCCGGGGAGCTGTTTTTT

D: -
J: TRBJ2-5
V: TRBV6-5
size: -
CDR3: CASRDSRGAGTQYF
DNA: TGTGCCAGCAGGGACTCGAGGGGAGCGGGGACCCAGTACTTC

D: -
J: TRBJ1-5
V: TRBV12-3/TRBV12-4
size: -
CDR3: CASSLRGGQPQHF
DNA: TGTGCCAGCAGTTTACGGGGAGGTCAGCCCCAGCATTTT

D: -
J: TRBJ1-2
V: TRBV29-1
size: -
CDR3: CSVSRDINYGYTF
DNA: TGCAGCGTTAGCCGGGACATTAACTATGGCTACACCTTC

D: -
J: TRBJ2-7
V: TRBV28
size: -
CDR3: CASSLDSWYSYEQYF
DNA: TGTGCCAGCAGCCTGGACAGCTGGTACTCCTACGAGCAGTACTTC

D: TRBD2
J: TRBJ2-1
V: TRBV7-3
size: -
CDR3: CASSLSGGDSSEQFF
DNA: TGTGCCAGCAGCTTAAGCGGGGGTGATTCTAGTGAGCAGTTCTTC

D: -
J: TRBJ2-3
V: TRBV6-1
size: -
CDR3: CASSEAQGATQYF
DNA: TGTGCCAGCAGTGAAGCGCAAGGGGCTACGCAGTATTTT

D: TRBD2
J: TRBJ2-7
V: TRBV16
size: -
CDR3: CASTPGGAEQYF
DNA: TGTGCCAGCACCCCGGGGGGGGCCGAGCAGTACTTC

D: TRBD1
J: TRBJ1-2
V: TRBV5-3
size: few
CDR3: CARSSNPGQGVTNYGYTF
DNA: TGTGCCAGAAGCTCTAACCCGGGACAGGGGGTGACTAACTATGGCTACACCTTC

D: -
J: TRBJ2-7
V: TRBV29-1
size: -
CDR3: CSVEVTPYEQYF
DNA: TGCAGCGTTGAAGTCACACCATACGAGCAGTACTTC

D: TRBD2
J: TRBJ2-2
V: TRBV4-3
size: -
CDR3: CASSRPLSGGYTGELFF
DNA: TGCGCCAGCAGCCGACCACTTTCCGGGGGGTACACCGGGGAGCTGTTTTTT

D: -
J: TRBJ1-3
V: TRBV27
size: -
CDR3: CASRPNSSGNTIYF
DNA: TGTGCCAGCAGACCAAACAGCTCTGGAAACACCATATATTTT

D: -
J: TRBJ2-3
V: TRBV7-8
size: -
CDR3: CASSLAQGNTQYF
DNA: TGTGCCAGCAGCTTAGCTCAGGGGAATACGCAGTATTTT

D: TRBD1
J: TRBJ2-7
V: TRBV11-3
size: -
CDR3: CASSLRTTGVHEQYF
DNA: TGTGCCAGCAGCTTACGTACGACAGGGGTCCACGAGCAGTACTTC

D: -
J: TRBJ1-1
V: TRBV19
size: -
CDR3: CASSSPTNTEAFF
DNA: TGTGCCAGTAGTAGTCCTACGAACACTGAAGCTTTCTTT

D: -
J: TRBJ2-2
V: TRBV7-2
size: -
CDR3: CASSLASAIGELFF
DNA: TGTGCCAGCAGCTTAGCATCCGCGATCGGGGAGCTGTTTTTT

D: -
J: TRBJ2-3
V: TRBV14
size: many
CDR3: CASSLAAPDTQYF
DNA: TGTGCCAGCAGCCTCGCGGCCCCAGATACGCAGTATTTT

D: -
J: TRBJ2-3
V: TRBV24-1
size: once
CDR3: CATSDFGGQMDTQYF
DNA: TGTGCCACCAGTGATTTCGGGGGACAGATGGATACGCAGTATTTT

D: -
J: TRBJ2-2
V: TRBV10-1
size: -
CDR3: CASSEIPGATGELFF
DNA: TGCGCCAGCAGTGAGATACCGGGAGCCACCGGGGAGCTGTTTTTT

D: -
J: TRBJ1-1
V: TRBV19
size: -
CDR3: CASSSYRDTEAFF
DNA: TGTGCCAGTAGCAGCTACAGGGACACTGAAGCTTTCTTT

D: TRBD2
J: TRBJ2-1
V: TRBV7-8
size: -
CDR3: CASSLVLVAGGLGEQFF
DNA: TGTGCCAGCAGCTTAGTTCTGGTAGCGGGAGGGCTGGGTGAGCAGTTCTTC

D: -
J: TRBJ1-6
V: TRBV5-5
size: -
CDR3: CASSPAVAGAYSPLHF
DNA: TGTGCCAGCAGCCCGGCGGTCGCAGGGGCCTATTCACCCCTCCACTTT

D: -
J: TRBJ1-5
V: TRBV27
size: once
CDR3: CASSYDGGGNQPQHF
DNA: TGTGCCAGCAGCTACGACGGCGGGGGCAATCAGCCCCAGCATTTT

D: TRBD1
J: TRBJ2-1
V: TRBV28
size: -
CDR3: CASSSQTGKSYNEQFF
DNA: TGTGCCAGCAGTTCCCAGACAGGGAAGTCCTACAATGAGCAGTTCTTC

D: -
J: TRBJ1-1
V: TRBV19
size: -
CDR3: CASTGYDTEAFF
DNA: TGTGCCAGTACAGGGTATGACACTGAAGCTTTCTTT

D: TRBD1
J: TRBJ1-1
V: TRBV2
size: -
CDR3: CASSEDRGYSEAFF
DNA: TGTGCCAGCAGTGAAGACAGGGGGTACTCTGAAGCTTTCTTT

D: TRBD1
J: TRBJ1-2
V: TRBV2
size: -
CDR3: CASSYIDTGGIYGYTF
DNA: TGTGCCAGCAGTTATATTGATACAGGGGGCATCTATGGCTACACCTTC